This TCR beta chain is drawn from a study of tumor-infiltrating lymphocytes in oesophageal squamous cell carcinoma. Using its own MiXCR run on the PCR reads, TCRdb lists one record per CDR3 protein. The sample carries about 15,000 distinct CDR3 sequences, approximately 50% recorded once. In this sample, this clonotype turned up a few times. Lacking the conserved final phenylalanine or tryptophan, this CDR3 likely reflects a read error. The limits of the CDR3 on the DNA are not certain, so only TCRdb's listed CDR3 is given. Sequencing was carried out using esophageal tumor tissue. This receptor was identified in a male donor with esophageal squamous cell carcinoma.

The CDR3 region is CASSLSQGGYGYTFGS. V usage is TRBV7-2 and J usage is TRBJ2-1; TRBD1, the table's D call, lacks a check against the DNA. Ends included, the CDR3 has 16 residues. Germline V gene data show CDR1 as SGHTA and CDR2 as FQGNSA.